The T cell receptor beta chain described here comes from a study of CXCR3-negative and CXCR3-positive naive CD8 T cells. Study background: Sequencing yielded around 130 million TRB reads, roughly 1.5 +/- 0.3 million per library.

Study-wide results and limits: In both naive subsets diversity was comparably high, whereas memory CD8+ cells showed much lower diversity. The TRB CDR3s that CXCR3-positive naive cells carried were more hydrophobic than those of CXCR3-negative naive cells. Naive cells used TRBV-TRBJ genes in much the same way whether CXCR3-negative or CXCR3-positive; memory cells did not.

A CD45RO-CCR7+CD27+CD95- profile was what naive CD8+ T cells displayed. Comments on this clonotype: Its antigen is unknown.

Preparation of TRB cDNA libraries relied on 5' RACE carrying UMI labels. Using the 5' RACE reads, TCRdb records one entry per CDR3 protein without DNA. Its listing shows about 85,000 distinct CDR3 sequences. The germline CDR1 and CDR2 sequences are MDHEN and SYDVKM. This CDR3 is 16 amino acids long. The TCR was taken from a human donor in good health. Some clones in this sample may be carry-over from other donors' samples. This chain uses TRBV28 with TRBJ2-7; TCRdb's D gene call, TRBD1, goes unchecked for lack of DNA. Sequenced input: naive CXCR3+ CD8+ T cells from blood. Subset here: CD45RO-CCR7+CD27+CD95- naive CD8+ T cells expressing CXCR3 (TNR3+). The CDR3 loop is CASSPLTGTVPHEQYF.